What follows describes a single T cell receptor (beta chain). CDR1 is SGHAT, CDR2 FQNNGV, per germline. The CDR3 totals 16 residues. V was pared by 4 bases and J by 6 bases, with 18 bases between. The data are from a study of CD4+ T cells in melanoma. Some clones are missing from TCRdb's copy, which holds only in-frame ones; the method was immunoSEQ multiplex PCR. The table lists over 130,000 clones, about 93% of them singletons. The sequence derives from a human donor with melanoma. This sequence joins TRBV11-2 and TRBJ1-4; D is unclear. CDR3 loop: CASSSLGYGQDEKLFF. The CDR3 DNA sequence: TGTGCCAGCAGCTCCCTCGGGTATGGTCAGGATGAAAAACTGTTTTTT.